The 8 T cell receptor beta chains below come from one sample, sequenced in a study of blood T cell repertoires in COVID-19. Clones were read by immunoSEQ multiplex PCR, and TCRdb kept only the in-frame ones, dropping some. Among 300,000 to 400,000 clones listed, about 90% were seen once. The sequencing input was peripheral blood. These receptors were collected from a woman aged 65 to 85 with COVID-19, enrolled during active disease.

This clone was counted between two and nine times. The CDR3 DNA reads TGTGCTAGTGGGCGGGGGGTTAACACAGATACGCAGTATTTT. This sequence encodes CASGRGVNTDTQYF. The rearrangement joins TRBV12-5 to TRBJ2-3, with 8 positions matching TRBD2. Germline CDR1 reads LGHNT; CDR2 reads FRNRAP. Unmatched junction bases numbered 4, after V lost 6 bases and J lost 2 bases. This CDR3 comprises 14 residues.

This clone was seen a single time. The chain uses TRBV6-5 and TRBJ1-3; D is uncertain. The germline gives CDR1 MNHEY, CDR2 SVGAGI. The CDR3 runs to 15 residues. The V end was cut by 2 bases, the J end by 1 base, with 9 bases between. CDR3 sequence: CASSYMSSSGNTIYF. The CDR3 region has the DNA TGTGCCAGCAGTTACATGAGTTCGTCTGGAAACACCATATATTTT.

This clone appeared a few times. The chain has TRBV9 and TRBJ1-6; TRBD1 might be the D (6 bases). This CDR3 contains 14 residues. In germline, CDR1 is SGDLS, CDR2 YYNGEE. The V and J ends lost 0 bases and 11 bases respectively, with 12 bases between them. In nucleotides, the CDR3 is TGTGCCAGCAGCGTAGCGGGGGGCCGGACACCCCTCCACTTT. Translation gives CASSVAGGRTPLHF.

J is TRBJ1-2 and V is TRBV6-6, with D hard to call. V dropped 8 bases and J dropped 9 bases, with 19 bases sitting between them. Germline CDR1 MNHNY, CDR2 SVGAGI (reference sequence). CDR3 length: 13 residues. The DNA of the CDR3 is TGTGCCAGCCGGGAGGGATCCAGCCGCAGCTACACCTTC. Translating gives CASREGSSRSYTF.

With regard to this clone: Other DNA variants within this sample encode the same CDR3. This chain uses TRBV5-1 with TRBJ1-1, with D perhaps TRBD1 (6 bases). Germline-derived CDR1 and CDR2 are SGHRS and YFSETQ. The CDR3 extends over 15 amino acids. V lost 0 bases, J lost 1 base, and 10 bases lay in between. CDR3 DNA sequence: TGCGCCAGCAGCTTGGCGGGCAGGGGGAACACTGAAGCTTTCTTT. Protein product: CASSLAGRGNTEAFF.

The V and J genes are TRBV28 and TRBJ1-2, with D maybe TRBD1 (6 bases). Germline V gives CDR1 MDHEN, CDR2 SYDVKM. The CDR3 is 15 residues long. Trimming removed 2 bases at V and 2 bases at J, with 12 bases between. Here the CDR3 DNA reads TGTGCCAGCAGTTTAAACGGGGGGCCCAACTATGGCTACACCTTC. Encoded protein: CASSLNGGPNYGYTF.

This clone was seen a handful of times. The genes are TRBV18 and TRBJ2-3; no clear D gene. Germline loops: CDR1 KGHSH, CDR2 LQKENI. V was clipped by 0 bases and J by 7 bases, with 8 bases between them. This CDR3 region has 13 residues. For the CDR3, the DNA is TGTGCCAGCTCACCACCGTTAATAAATACGCAGTATTTT. Its protein is CASSPPLINTQYF.

V gene TRBV5-6 combines with J gene TRBJ1-3, with 8 bases aligning to TRBD1. This CDR3 has 13 amino acids. V lost 6 bases and J lost 2; bases outside the gene matches: 1. Germline V gene data show CDR1 as SGHDT and CDR2 as YYEEEE. This CDR3 reads CASNRGTGNTIYF. The CDR3 DNA reads TGTGCCAGCAACAGGGGGACTGGAAACACCATATATTTT.